Shown below are 29 T cell receptor delta chains from a single sample sequenced in a study of Vδ1+ human thymocytes. The template was reverse-transcribed extracted RNA. CDR3 amplicons came from multiplex PCR with pooled V-gene forward and constant-region reverse primers. TCRdb re-called clones from the multiplex PCR reads via CATT. The data contain about 58,000 delta-chain clones, less than 15% of them singletons. For these receptors, no antigen is known. Study-wide results and caveats: In the thymus, TRG and TRD repertoires looked highly polyclonal with Gaussian CDR3 lengths.

Sequenced: Vdelta1+ gamma-delta thymocytes from the thymus. Subset meaning: FACS-sorted CD3+ TCRalphabeta- TCRVdelta1+ TCRVdelta2- thymocytes. Receptors originate from a girl in the first two years of life who had congenital heart surgery.

The V gene is TRDV1, the J gene TRDJ1, with 13 nucleotides matching TRDD3. V trimming: 1 base; J trimming: 6 bases; junction bases outside the gene matches: 14. This CDR3 region has 19 residues. CDR1 and CDR2 (germline): TSWWSYY, QGS. The CDR3 sequence is CALGERELGDTRPANKLIF. The CDR3 DNA is TGTGCTCTTGGGGAACGAGAACTGGGGGATACGCGTCCTGCAAATAAACTCATCTTT.

This clone was seen a handful of times. The chain is built from TRDV1 and TRDJ1, with D tentatively TRDD2 or TRDD3 (5 bases each). Germline assignment: CDR1 TSWWSYY and CDR2 QGS. The V end lost 1 base, the J end lost 0 bases, and 27 bases lay between the germline ends. The CDR3 sequence is 21 residues long. CDR3 nucleotide sequence: TGTGCTCTTGGGGAACCCAAAGCAGGTCCTATTAGCGGGGGGTACACCGATAAACTCATCTTT. It specifies CALGEPKAGPISGGYTDKLIF.

The table lists this clone with a few counts. The chain couples TRDV1 to TRDJ1; D unclear. The length of the CDR3 is 17 residues. Germline V gene sequence: CDR1 TSWWSYY, CDR2 QGS. Trimming cost V 0 bases and J 11 bases, with 25 bases left between them. Here the CDR3 DNA reads TGTGCTCTTGGGGAACTAGGCCCGCGGGGCATGGCCCGTTGGCTCATCTTT. Amino acids: CALGELGPRGMARWLIF.

The chain links TRDV2 to TRDJ1; 12 bases align to TRDD3. The J segment lost 1 base and the V segment lost 3 bases, leaving 11 bases of the junction unmatched. CDR3 size: 18 residues. CDR1 and CDR2 (germline): GEAIGNYY, EKD. CDR3 nucleotides: TGTGCCTGTGACTGTATACTGGGGGATACAGTGTGCACCGATAAACTCATCTTT. Protein: CACDCILGDTVCTDKLIF.

This clone has more than one count but fewer than ten. The chain recombines TRDV1 with TRDJ1; 11 nucleotides line up with TRDD3. V was pared by 5 bases and J by 10 bases, with 18 bases of the junction left unmatched. The CDR3 is made up of 17 amino acids. Germline V gene sequence: CDR1 TSWWSYY, CDR2 QGS. The CDR3 reads CALGIHRRVVGDTRLIF. The CDR3 DNA reads as TGTGCTCTTGGGATCCACCGCAGGGTGGTGGGGGATACGAGACTCATCTTT.

The genes are TRDV1 and TRDJ1, with D unclear. Germline V gene sequence: CDR1 TSWWSYY, CDR2 QGS. With 6 bases removed from V and 0 bases from J, the gap between germline ends came to 23 bases. CDR3 length: 18 amino acids. CDR3 sequence: CALGPPRSVLPYTDKLIF. The CDR3, as DNA: TGTGCTCTTGGTCCTCCTCGCAGTGTACTCCCTTACACCGATAAACTCATCTTT.

This clone was picked up a small number of times. The same CDR3 is also encoded by other DNA sequences in this sample. The J gene is TRDJ1, the V gene TRDV1; D gene ambiguous. Germline CDR1 and CDR2: TSWWSYY and QGS. V was trimmed by 4 bases and J by 7 bases, leaving 7 bases between them. This CDR3 is 11 amino acids long. CDR3 DNA: TGTGCTCTTGGGGGCCTCTCTAAACTCATCTTT. Protein sequence: CALGGLSKLIF.

This sequence joins TRDV1 and TRDJ1; possibly TRDD3 for D (6 bases). V gave up 2 bases and J gave up 3 bases, with 16 bases separating them. The CDR3 length is 16 residues. From germline, CDR1 is TSWWSYY and CDR2 QGS. CDR3 in amino acids: CALGECGGYGADKLIF. CDR3 bases: TGTGCTCTTGGGGAATGTGGGGGGTACGGCGCCGATAAACTCATCTTT.

This clone was found a few times. The J gene is TRDJ1, the V gene TRDV2; 12 positions agree with TRDD3. CDR3 length: 18 residues. Trimming at V came to 6 bases and at J to 0 bases, leaving 13 bases not matched to a gene. Germline values: CDR1 GEAIGNYY, CDR2 EKD. DNA for the CDR3: TGTGCCTGTTCTGGGGGATACGCCCCCGGGAGGGACACCGATAAACTCATCTTT. It encodes CACSGGYAPGRDTDKLIF.

The rearrangement joins TRDV1 to TRDJ1, with 10 bases fitting TRDD3. V was clipped by 0 bases and J by 1 base; unmatched bases: 23. The CDR3 loop spans 23 amino acids. CDR1 is TSWWSYY, CDR2 QGS, per germline. The CDR3 spells CALGELGIGPTGGYASFTDKLIF. The CDR3 region has the DNA TGTGCTCTTGGGGAACTAGGGATAGGACCTACGGGGGGATACGCCTCTTTCACCGATAAACTCATCTTT.

The sample holds a few counts of this clone. This chain joins TRDV1 and TRDJ1; TRDD3 matches at 13 bases. This CDR3 has 22 residues. The V gene's germline CDR1 is TSWWSYY and CDR2 QGS. With V trimmed by 2 bases and J by 0 bases, 18 bases remained unmatched. Here the CDR3 reads CALGENLLVLLGDTRYTDKLIF. Written as DNA, the CDR3 is TGTGCTCTTGGGGAAAACCTCCTTGTCCTACTGGGGGATACGAGGTACACCGATAAACTCATCTTT.

This chain uses TRDV1 with TRDJ1, with a tentative D call TRDD3 (10 bases). The CDR3 runs 20 residues. V lost 3 bases to trimming and J lost 0 bases, with 26 bases between them. Germline CDR1 is TSWWSYY and CDR2 is QGS. The CDR3 sequence: CALGDRPSYRTGGYTDKLIF. The CDR3, as DNA: TGTGCTCTTGGGGATCGGCCTTCCTACCGTACTGGGGGATACACCGATAAACTCATCTTT.

This sequence joins TRDV1 and TRDJ1; 7 nucleotides align to TRDD3. J was trimmed by 3 bases and V by 3 bases; bases with no gene match: 31. CDR3 length: 23 residues. Germline lookup yields CDR1 TSWWSYY and CDR2 QGS. CDR3 DNA: TGTGCTCTTGGGGATTCTAAAGGCGCCAAAGCAGTACTGGGGCCAGTGCTGGCCGATAAACTCATCTTT. Protein product: CALGDSKGAKAVLGPVLADKLIF.

V is TRDV1 and J is TRDJ1; no firm D call. The germline V gene encodes CDR1 TSWWSYY and CDR2 QGS. CDR3 length: 14 residues. Trimming cost V 4 bases and J 0 bases, with 9 bases left between them. CDR3 in DNA: TGTGCTCTTGGGGCCCAAGGTGACACCGATAAACTCATCTTT. Its protein product is CALGAQGDTDKLIF.

This clone was counted a few times. The chain employs TRDV1 and TRDJ1, with 9 bases matching TRDD3. Unmatched junction bases numbered 15, after V lost 4 bases and J lost 0 bases. Germline CDR1 and CDR2: TSWWSYY and QGS. CDR3 length: 19 amino acids. The CDR3 region has the DNA TGTGCTCTTGGGGGCAGAACCCGGAGACTGGGGGAGTACACCGATAAACTCATCTTT. Translated, it gives CALGGRTRRLGEYTDKLIF.

This clone was found a few times. The chain uses TRDV1 and TRDJ1, with D possibly being TRDD3 (5 bases). Germline V gene data show CDR1 as TSWWSYY and CDR2 as QGS. V lost 2 bases and J lost 0, with 22 bases in between. The CDR3 spans 19 residues. The CDR3 nucleotides read TGTGCTCTTGGGGAATCGCCCTCCCGTCGGGGGCCATACACCGATAAACTCATCTTT. It codes for CALGESPSRRGPYTDKLIF.

The rearrangement uses TRDV1 and TRDJ1; D is undetermined. V was trimmed by 8 bases and J by 0 bases, leaving 10 bases between them. The CDR3 is 13 residues long. Germline CDR1 is TSWWSYY and CDR2 is QGS. The DNA of the CDR3 is TGTGCTCTTACTAGCTACTACACCGATAAACTCATCTTT. Translated, it gives CALTSYYTDKLIF.

The J gene is TRDJ1, the V gene TRDV2; D might be TRDD3 (7 bases). The germline gives CDR1 GEAIGNYY, CDR2 EKD. This CDR3 has 21 residues. Trimming stripped 1 base from V and 1 base from J, with 30 bases between. The CDR3 nucleotides are TGTGCCTGTGACACACCTTCCAAGGCGGTACTGGGGCCTGGGGTCACCGATAAACTCATCTTT. This codes for CACDTPSKAVLGPGVTDKLIF.

The rearrangement joins TRAV29/DV5 to TRDJ1, with TRDD3 identical over 12 bases. V lost 7 bases to trimming and J lost 5 bases; unmatched junction nucleotides: 30. This CDR3 is built from 21 residues. Per germline, CDR1 NSMFDY and CDR2 ISSIKDK. CDR3 sequence reads: CASPNSSAVWGIRGPKDKLIF. The CDR3 DNA sequence: TGTGCATCGCCCAATTCCTCGGCTGTCTGGGGGATACGCGGACCAAAGGATAAACTCATCTTT.

This sequence joins TRDV1 and TRDJ1; TRDD2 aligns across 8 bases. The germline CDR1 and CDR2 sequences are TSWWSYY and QGS. The CDR3 is made up of 19 amino acids. J lost 1 base, V lost 4 bases, and 17 bases had no gene match. The CDR3 loop is CALGGGSSYLSVGTDKLIF. The CDR3 DNA is TGTGCTCTTGGGGGAGGTTCTTCCTACTTGTCCGTTGGCACCGATAAACTCATCTTT.

This chain links TRDV1 with TRDJ1; 12 bases align to TRDD3. CDR3 length: 23 residues. Germline values: CDR1 TSWWSYY, CDR2 QGS. V gave up 3 bases and J gave up 3 bases; unmatched junction bases: 26. DNA of the CDR3: TGTGCTCTTGGGGATAAGCCGCCTCGATTTGGGGCTGGGGGATACGCGGTTCCCGATAAACTCATCTTT. Translating it yields CALGDKPPRFGAGGYAVPDKLIF.

This clone has a handful of counts. The rearrangement joins TRDV1 to TRDJ1; 12 nucleotides agree with TRDD3. Germline loops: CDR1 TSWWSYY, CDR2 QGS. CDR3 length equals 15 residues. The CDR3 DNA reads TGTGCCACTGGGGGATACAGGGGGGAAACCGATAAACTCATCTTT. It encodes CATGGYRGETDKLIF.

The chain is built from TRDV1 and TRDJ1; 9 nucleotides align to TRDD3. Germline trimming cut 7 bases from V and 0 bases from J; bases unmatched to any gene: 21. Germline loops: CDR1 TSWWSYY, CDR2 QGS. CDR3 length equals 20 residues. CDR3 amino acids: CALAPLVIWGITRYTDKLIF. CDR3 bases: TGTGCTCTTGCACCACTTGTTATATGGGGGATAACAAGGTACACCGATAAACTCATCTTT.

In the case of this clone: No DNA is shown, since the ends of the CDR3 on it are uncertain; the CDR3 is the one TCRdb lists. The chain employs TRAV29/DV5 and TRDJ1; TRDD3 is the table's D call and was not checked against the DNA. The CDR3 adds up to 26 amino acids, both ends counted. Germline V gene data show CDR1 as NSMFDY and CDR2 as ISSIKDK. The CDR3 sequence is CSVLLCSTSPSQLLLGDTGGTDKLIF.

This sequence joins TRDV1 and TRDJ1; D uncertain. The V end was cut by 3 bases, the J end by 2 bases, with 19 bases between. Germline V gene sequence: CDR1 TSWWSYY, CDR2 QGS. The CDR3 sequence is 17 residues long. The chain's CDR3 is CALGDRIRGRVTDKLIF. The CDR3 DNA sequence: TGTGCTCTTGGGGATCGGATCCGGGGCCGCGTAACCGATAAACTCATCTTT.

The chain carries TRDV1 and TRDJ1, with TRDD3 matching 11 bases. The CDR3 runs to 23 residues. CDR1 and CDR2 (germline): TSWWSYY, QGS. V lost 6 bases to trimming and J lost 3 bases; unmatched junction nucleotides: 30. CDR3 DNA sequence: TGTGCTCTTGGAGAAGGGCCGTCCCCCCTACTCATCTTACTGGGGGATATTGCCGATAAACTCATCTTT. Residues: CALGEGPSPLLILLGDIADKLIF.

There are a few counts of this clone. This chain links TRDV1 with TRDJ1; 12 nucleotides agree with TRDD3. J lost 0 bases, V lost 0 bases, and 23 bases had no gene match. Germline V gene data show CDR1 as TSWWSYY and CDR2 as QGS. There are 24 residues in the CDR3. CDR3 sequence: CALGELGKLPGGYAGTSYTDKLIF. The CDR3 nucleotides read TGTGCTCTTGGGGAACTAGGGAAGTTACCTGGGGGATACGCGGGGACATCGTACACCGATAAACTCATCTTT.

This chain connects TRDV3 to TRDJ1; TRDD2 might be the D (6 bases). This CDR3 has 17 amino acids. The germline gives CDR1 TVYSNPD, CDR2 GDNSRS (reference sequence). V was shortened by 2 bases and J by 0 bases, with 22 bases between the two germline ends. The CDR3 here is CAFALPRGTEYTDKLIF. CDR3 nucleotides: TGTGCCTTTGCCCTTCCACGAGGTACCGAGTACACCGATAAACTCATCTTT.

This clone was seen more than once but under ten times. The rearrangement uses TRDV1 and TRDJ1; D may correspond to TRDD1 or TRDD3 (5 bases each). Trimming left V 5 bases short and J 4 bases short, with 14 bases between. CDR3 length: 14 amino acids. Germline V gene sequence: CDR1 TSWWSYY, CDR2 QGS. The DNA for the CDR3 is TGTGCTCTTGGGATAATAGGGGACGACGATAAACTCATCTTT. Translating it yields CALGIIGDDDKLIF.